This entry lists 4 T cell receptor beta chains sequenced from one sample in a study of T-cell memory formation after mild COVID-19. MiXCR, run by TCRdb on the 5' RACE reads, gives a single entry per CDR3 protein. Among some 150,000 distinct CDR3 sequences listed, approximately 25% were seen once. Sequencing was done on a sample of PBMCs or a T cell subset sorted from them (not recorded which). All receptors come from an adult woman who had mild COVID-19 (a few samples of this study predate the infection). Cell type and time point are not known.

This chain links TRBV7-9 with TRBJ2-4; D perhaps matches TRBD2 (6 bases). The CDR3 runs 15 residues. Germline V gene sequence: CDR1 SEHNR, CDR2 FQNEAQ (reference sequence). V gave up 4 bases and J gave up 8 bases, with 18 bases separating them. CDR3 DNA: TGTGCCAGCAGCTCGGCGGGGTGGCAGGGAGACATTCAGTACTTC. Amino acid sequence: CASSSAGWQGDIQYF.

The chain has TRBV5-1 and TRBJ2-5; TRBD1 aligns across 10 bases. Per the germline V gene, CDR1 is SGHRS and CDR2 is YFSETQ. V lost 1 base, J lost 5 bases, and 8 bases stayed unmatched. The CDR3 is 16 amino acids. The CDR3 bases are TGCGCCAGCAGCTTGCGACAGGGGGCTTTGGGTGAGACCCAGTACTTC. Its translation is CASSLRQGALGETQYF.

V and J are TRBV9 and TRBJ2-1, with unresolved D. The ends were cut back, 0 bases at V and 6 bases at J, with 10 bases in the middle. The CDR3 covers 14 residues. Looked up from germline, CDR1 is SGDLS and CDR2 is YYNGEE. As DNA, the CDR3 is TGTGCCAGCAGCGTAGCTACGACTGCCAATGAGCAGTTCTTC. This encodes CASSVATTANEQFF.

V usage is TRBV7-9 and J usage is TRBJ2-3; no reliable D call. CDR3 length equals 16 residues. Trimming stripped 1 base from V and 0 bases from J, with 11 bases between. In germline, CDR1 is SEHNR, CDR2 FQNEAQ (reference sequence). CDR3 nucleotide sequence: TGTGCCAGCAGCTTAGTCCAGGTTGCTAGCACAGATACGCAGTATTTT. Protein: CASSLVQVASTDTQYF.